The clone carrying this T cell receptor beta chain was counted between two and nine times. This PCR relied on a set of 60 Vbeta primers and 13 Jbeta primers. TCRdb's copy holds only in-frame clones and misses some; the assay was immunoSEQ multiplex PCR. This sample has 120,000 or so clones, with 75% to 85% found just once. This record comes from a study of cytomegalovirus exposure and HLA in healthy donors. Germline CDR1 is SGHTA and CDR2 is FQGTGA. The CDR3 has 13 amino acids. With 7 bases removed from V and 3 bases from J, the gap between germline ends came to 12 bases. Specimen: PBMCs. The genes are TRBV7-3 and TRBJ1-1, with D possibly matching TRBD1 (6 bases). The TCR comes from a man aged 30 to 39 in good health and CMV-seropositive. The CDR3 region has the DNA TGTGCCAGCACCTCAGGGGATCACACTGAAGCTTTCTTT. Translating gives CASTSGDHTEAFF.